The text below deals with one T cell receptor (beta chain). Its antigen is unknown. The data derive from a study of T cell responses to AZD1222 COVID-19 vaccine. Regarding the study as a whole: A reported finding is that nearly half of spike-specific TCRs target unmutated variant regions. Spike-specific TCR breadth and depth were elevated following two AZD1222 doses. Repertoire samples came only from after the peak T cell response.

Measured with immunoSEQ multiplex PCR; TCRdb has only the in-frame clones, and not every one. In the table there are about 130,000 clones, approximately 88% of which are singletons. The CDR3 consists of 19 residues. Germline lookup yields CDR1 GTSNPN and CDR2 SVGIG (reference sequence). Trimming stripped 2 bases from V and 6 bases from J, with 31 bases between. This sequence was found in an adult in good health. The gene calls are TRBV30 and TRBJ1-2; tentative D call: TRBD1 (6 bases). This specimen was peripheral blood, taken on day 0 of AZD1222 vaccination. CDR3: CAWSRGGAGRGGSFNGYTF. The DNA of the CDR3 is TGTGCCTGGAGTCGAGGCGGCGCCGGCAGGGGAGGAAGTTTCAATGGCTACACCTTC.